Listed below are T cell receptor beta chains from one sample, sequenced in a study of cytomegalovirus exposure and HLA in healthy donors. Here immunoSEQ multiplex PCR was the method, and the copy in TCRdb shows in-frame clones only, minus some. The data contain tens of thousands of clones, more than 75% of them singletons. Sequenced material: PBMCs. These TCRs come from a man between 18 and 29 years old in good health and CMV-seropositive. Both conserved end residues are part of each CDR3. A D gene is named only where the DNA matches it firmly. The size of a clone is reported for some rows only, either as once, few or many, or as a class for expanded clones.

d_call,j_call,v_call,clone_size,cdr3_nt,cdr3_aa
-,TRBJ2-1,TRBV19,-,TGTGCCAGTAGTGAAACAGGGTGGGGCTACAATGAGCAGTTCTTC,CASSETGWGYNEQFF
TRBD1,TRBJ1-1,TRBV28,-,TGTGCCAGCAGTTTGTCGAGGACAGGGGCCACTGAAGCTTTCTTT,CASSLSRTGATEAFF
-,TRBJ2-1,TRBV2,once,TGTGCCAGCAGTCCGTGGACTCCTGACAATGAGCAGTTCTTC,CASSPWTPDNEQFF
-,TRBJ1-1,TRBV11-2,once,TGTGCCAGCAGCCCCACAGCAGTGAACACTGAAGCTTTCTTT,CASSPTAVNTEAFF
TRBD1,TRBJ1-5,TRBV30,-,TGTGCCTGGAGTGAAACAGGGGGCGCGGGACAGCCCCAGCATTTT,CAWSETGGAGQPQHF
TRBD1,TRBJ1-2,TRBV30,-,TGTGCCTGGAGTTTCCAGGGGGACTATGGCTACACCTTC,CAWSFQGDYGYTF
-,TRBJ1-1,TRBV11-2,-,TGTGCCAGCAGCTATTCACAGGGTAGCGCTTTCTTT,CASSYSQGSAFF
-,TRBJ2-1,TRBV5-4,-,TGTGCCAGCAGCTTGGCCGGGTCGGAGAATGAGCAGTTCTTC,CASSLAGSENEQFF
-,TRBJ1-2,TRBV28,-,TGTGCCAGCAGCTATGTAGGGGGAGGCTACACCTTC,CASSYVGGGYTF
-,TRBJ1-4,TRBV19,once,TGTGCCAGTAGTACGCGATCAGAAAAACTGTTTTTT,CASSTRSEKLFF
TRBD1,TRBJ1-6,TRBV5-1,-,TGCGCCAGCAGCTGGGAACCGGGACAGGACTCACCCCTCCACTTT,CASSWEPGQDSPLHF
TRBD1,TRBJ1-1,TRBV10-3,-,TGTGCCATCAGTCCCGGGACAGGGGGTGGGAACACTGAAGCTTTCTTT,CAISPGTGGGNTEAFF
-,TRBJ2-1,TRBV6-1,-,TGTGCCAGCAGTGGACGGACTCGCGCCCCTAGGAATGAGCAGTTCTTC,CASSGRTRAPRNEQFF
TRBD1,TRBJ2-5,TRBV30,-,TGTGCCTGGAGTGTAGGGACAGGGGGGCAAGAGACCCAGTACTTC,CAWSVGTGGQETQYF
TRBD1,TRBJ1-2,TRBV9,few,TGTGCCAGCAGCGCCGACAGGGTTGGCTACACCTTC,CASSADRVGYTF
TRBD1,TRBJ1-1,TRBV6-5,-,TGTGCCAGCATCGCGGGAGGGGGCAATACTGAAGCTTTCTTT,CASIAGGGNTEAFF
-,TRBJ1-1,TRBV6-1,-,TGTGCCAGCAGTGAAAGTGAGGGACACGGAAGGACTGAAGCTTTCTTT,CASSESEGHGRTEAFF
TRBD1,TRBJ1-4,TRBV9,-,TGTGCCAGCACTCGACAGGGTGGCGAAAAACTGTTTTTT,CASTRQGGEKLFF
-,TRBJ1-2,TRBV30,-,TGTGCCTGGGACGTTCAGGGGAACTATGGCTACACCTTC,CAWDVQGNYGYTF
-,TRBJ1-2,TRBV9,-,TGTGCCAGCAGCGTAGGGACAGAGGATTATGGCTACACCTTC,CASSVGTEDYGYTF
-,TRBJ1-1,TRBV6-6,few,TGTGCCAGCAGCCTGGACAGAACCACTGAAGCTTTCTTT,CASSLDRTTEAFF
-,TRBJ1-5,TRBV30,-,TGTGCCTGGAGTGTAAGCAGCAATCAGCCCCAGCATTTT,CAWSVSSNQPQHF
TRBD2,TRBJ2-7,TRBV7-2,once,TGTGCCAGCAGCTTAGCAGGGACTAGCTCCTACGAGCAGTACTTC,CASSLAGTSSYEQYF
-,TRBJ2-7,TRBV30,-,TGTGCCTGGAGCCCCGGGGGCTCCTACGAGCAGTACTTC,CAWSPGGSYEQYF
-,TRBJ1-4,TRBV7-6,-,TGTGCCAGCAGCTTAGCTAGACAGGAGAAAAATGAAAAACTGTTTTTT,CASSLARQEKNEKLFF
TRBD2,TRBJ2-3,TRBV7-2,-,TGTGCCAGCAGCCCTCTTAGCGGGGGAAGCACAGATACGCAGTATTTT,CASSPLSGGSTDTQYF
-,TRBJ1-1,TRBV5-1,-,TGCGCCAGCAGCCCCGTGACAGGCACTGAAGCTTTCTTT,CASSPVTGTEAFF
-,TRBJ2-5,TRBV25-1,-,TGTGCCAGCAGTTGGGGCCGGGCTGCCAGTGGGGAGACCCAGTACTTC,CASSWGRAASGETQYF
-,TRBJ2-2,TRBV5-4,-,TGTGCCAGCAGCTTCGGAGGGAGGAGTAACACCGGGGAGCTGTTTTTT,CASSFGGRSNTGELFF
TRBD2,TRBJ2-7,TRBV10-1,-,TGCGCCAGCAGTGAGACCCTAGCGGGAGGAGGCGAGCAGTACTTC,CASSETLAGGGEQYF
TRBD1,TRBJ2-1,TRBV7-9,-,TGTGCCAGCAGCCGTACGGGACAGTCTTCCTACAATGAGCAGTTCTTC,CASSRTGQSSYNEQFF
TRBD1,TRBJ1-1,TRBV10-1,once,TGCGCCAGCAGTGAGTCGAGGGGACAGCCAAAGAACACTGAAGCTTTCTTT,CASSESRGQPKNTEAFF
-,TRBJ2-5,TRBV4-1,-,TGCGCCAGCAGCCAAGAAGGGAGGATGGAGACCCAGTACTTC,CASSQEGRMETQYF
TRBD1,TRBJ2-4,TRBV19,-,TGTGCCAGTAGTATAGCTGGACAGGGGGGTCACATTCAGTACTTC,CASSIAGQGGHIQYF
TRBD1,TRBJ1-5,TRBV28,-,TGTGCCAGCAGTACGGACAGGCGGGGAAATCAGCCCCAGCATTTT,CASSTDRRGNQPQHF
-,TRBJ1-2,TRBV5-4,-,TGTGCCAGCACCCACAGGGAACAACGAGGTGGCTACACCTTC,CASTHREQRGGYTF
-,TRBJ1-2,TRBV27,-,TGTGCCAGCAGTTTGCCTGGACAGTATGGCTACACCTTC,CASSLPGQYGYTF
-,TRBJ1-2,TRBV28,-,TGTGCCAGCACCCTTCCGGGGGGCCCGAGTGGCTACACCTTC,CASTLPGGPSGYTF
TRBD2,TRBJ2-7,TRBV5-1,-,TGCGCCAGCGCTGGGGAGGGGTTCTACGAGCAGTACTTC,CASAGEGFYEQYF
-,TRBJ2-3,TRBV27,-,TGTGCCAGCAGTCCTAGCGAGACAGATACGCAGTATTTT,CASSPSETDTQYF
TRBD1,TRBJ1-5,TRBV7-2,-,TGTGCCAGCAGCTTACAGACAGGGGGCGCTCAGCCCCAGCATTTT,CASSLQTGGAQPQHF